These T cell receptor beta chains were read from a single sample in a study of regulatory T cells in long-lasting Graves disease. TCRdb redid the calling of the multiplex PCR reads with MiXCR, one entry per CDR3 protein. The sample lists hundreds of thousands of distinct CDR3 sequences, 15% to 20% occurring once. The data were also submitted as part of a second study, on T cells in Graves' hyperthyroidism and ophthalmopathy.

The sequences come from peripheral blood mononuclear cells (PBMCs), collected at new diagnosis, from a patient treated with antithyroid drugs. The receptors were gathered from a woman under 40 with Graves disease. Both conserved end residues are part of each CDR3. A D gene is named only where the DNA matches it firmly. Rows give clone size only sometimes, using once, few, many, or a class for an expanded clone.

cdr3_aa cdr3_nt v_call d_call j_call clone_size
CASSPSGKYNEQFF TGTGCCAGCAGCCCTAGCGGGAAATACAATGAGCAGTTCTTC TRBV11-2 TRBD2 TRBJ2-1 many
CASRHRAETTEAFF TGTGCCAGCAGACACCGGGCAGAGACCACTGAAGCTTTCTTT TRBV3-1 NA TRBJ1-1 many
CAWSNIILTIYF TGTGCCTGGAGTAACATTATTCTTACCATATATTTT TRBV30 NA TRBJ1-3 NA
CASSQASANQPQHF TGTGCCAGCAGCCAAGCATCGGCTAATCAGCCCCAGCATTTT TRBV3-1 NA TRBJ1-5 NA
CASGSTSGQETQYF TGTGCCAGCGGATCGACTAGCGGCCAAGAGACCCAGTACTTC TRBV5-6 TRBD2 TRBJ2-5 NA
CASSYGRTTDTQYF TGTGCCAGCAGTTACGGCAGGACCACAGATACGCAGTATTTT TRBV6-2/TRBV6-3 NA TRBJ2-3 NA
CSVDVVRVANEQFF TGCAGCGTTGACGTAGTCAGGGTCGCCAATGAGCAGTTCTTC TRBV29-1 NA TRBJ2-1 NA
CASRAGPGLAGEETQYF TGTGCCAGCAGGGCTGGACCGGGACTAGCGGGAGAAGAGACCCAGTACTTC TRBV6-1 TRBD2 TRBJ2-5 NA
CASSVTIGFSPLHF TGTGCCAGCAGCGTAACAATCGGGTTTTCACCCCTCCACTTT TRBV3-1 NA TRBJ1-6 NA
CASSLQGRYEQFF TGTGCCAGCAGCTTACAAGGGAGGTATGAGCAGTTCTTC TRBV7-3 NA TRBJ2-1 many
CASSPGTGGNIQYF TGTGCCAGCAGCCCGGGGACAGGGGGAAACATTCAGTACTTC TRBV7-2 TRBD1 TRBJ2-4 NA
CASRPFRTGAHTGELFF TGTGCCAGCAGACCTTTTCGGACAGGGGCTCACACCGGGGAGCTGTTTTTT TRBV27 TRBD1 TRBJ2-2 few
CASSWASGAYEQYF TGTGCCAGCAGCTGGGCATCCGGAGCTTACGAGCAGTACTTC TRBV7-9 NA TRBJ2-7 NA
CATNPRDISGNTIYF TGTGCCACCAATCCCCGGGACATATCTGGAAACACCATATATTTT TRBV10-3 NA TRBJ1-3 few
CASSGRWAGELFF TGTGCCAGCAGCGGGAGGTGGGCCGGGGAGCTGTTTTTT TRBV2 TRBD2 TRBJ2-2 many
CASSWGQNTGELFF TGTGCCAGCAGTTGGGGCCAGAACACCGGGGAGCTGTTTTTT TRBV6-5 NA TRBJ2-2 many
CATPEVQGAVGSPLHF TGTGCCACTCCCGAGGTACAGGGGGCGGTTGGTTCACCCCTCCACTTT TRBV6-1 TRBD1 TRBJ1-6 many
CATSRDYGGVYEQYF TGTGCCACCAGCAGAGATTATGGAGGGGTCTACGAGCAGTACTTC TRBV15 NA TRBJ2-7 few
CSAREGSGRRYEQYF TGCAGTGCTAGAGAGGGTAGCGGGAGAAGATACGAGCAGTACTTC TRBV20-1 TRBD2 TRBJ2-7 many
CATNKRITYNEQFF TGTGCCACCAATAAGCGGATCACCTACAATGAGCAGTTCTTC TRBV28 NA TRBJ2-1 many
CASSLDYSSYEQYF TGTGCCAGCAGCTTAGATTACTCGTCCTACGAGCAGTACTTC TRBV7-2 NA TRBJ2-7 many
CASIQGAFIWDTEAFF TGTGCCAGCATCCAGGGGGCATTCATTTGGGACACTGAAGCTTTCTTT TRBV28 TRBD1 TRBJ1-1 many
CAWRVGGWGSYNEQFF TGTGCCTGGAGAGTGGGTGGGTGGGGGTCCTACAATGAGCAGTTCTTC TRBV30 NA TRBJ2-1 NA
CASRLGQGARAGGDEQFF TGTGCCAGCAGATTGGGACAGGGGGCGCGAGCGGGAGGCGATGAGCAGTTCTTC TRBV6-1 TRBD1 TRBJ2-1 few
CASSLPDGRNSPLHF TGTGCCAGCAGCCTCCCCGACGGTCGGAATTCACCCCTCCACTTT TRBV3-1 NA TRBJ1-6 NA
CASTLGDPFEKLFF TGTGCCAGCACCTTGGGAGACCCTTTTGAAAAACTGTTTTTT TRBV28 NA TRBJ1-4 many
CSATLAGGSTDTQYF TGCAGTGCTACTCTAGCGGGAGGGAGCACAGATACGCAGTATTTT TRBV20-1 TRBD2 TRBJ2-3 NA
CASSLRTDTLRPTDTQYF TGTGCCAGCAGTTTACGAACGGACACTCTCCGCCCCACAGATACGCAGTATTTT TRBV28 NA TRBJ2-3 many
CASSGGQIEETQYF TGTGCCAGCAGCGGTGGACAGATAGAAGAGACCCAGTACTTC TRBV9 NA TRBJ2-5 few
CATSRDALDRSSPEAFF TGTGCCACCAGCAGAGATGCCCTGGACAGGTCGAGCCCTGAAGCTTTCTTT TRBV15 TRBD1 TRBJ1-1 many
CASSPGWGQTNCGYTF TGTGCCAGCAGTCCAGGGTGGGGACAGACGAACTGTGGCTACACCTTC TRBV12-3/TRBV12-4 TRBD1 TRBJ1-2 NA
CASSYLNRGLETQYF TGTGCCAGCAGTTACTTGAACAGGGGGCTGGAGACCCAGTACTTC TRBV6-2/TRBV6-3 TRBD1 TRBJ2-5 many
CAWGGTVMNTEAFF TGTGCCTGGGGAGGGACGGTAATGAACACTGAAGCTTTCTTT TRBV30 NA TRBJ1-1 few
CASSLGGGTYEQYF TGTGCCAGCAGTTTAGGGGGGGGCACCTACGAGCAGTACTTC TRBV12-3/TRBV12-4 NA TRBJ2-7 many
CASGSGYQETQYF TGTGCCAGCGGTAGTGGGTACCAAGAGACCCAGTACTTC TRBV25-1 NA TRBJ2-5 NA
CAWSKGQGTHEQYF TGTGCCTGGAGTAAGGGACAGGGAACCCACGAGCAGTACTTC TRBV30 TRBD1 TRBJ2-7 few
CAWSTASIVGHGYTF TGTGCCTGGAGTACTGCATCCATTGTGGGCCATGGCTACACCTTC TRBV30 NA TRBJ1-2 many
CASSQDRGHGANVLTF TGTGCCAGCAGCCAAGACCGGGGGCATGGGGCCAACGTCCTGACTTTC TRBV3-1 NA TRBJ2-6 NA
CAWILWGRGIGNTEAFF TGTGCCTGGATCCTATGGGGCAGGGGAATCGGGAACACTGAAGCTTTCTTT TRBV30 NA TRBJ1-1 many
CATSDKVGQPRGQYF TGTGCCACCAGTGACAAAGTCGGCCAACCGAGGGGGCAGTATTTT TRBV24-1 NA TRBJ2-3 few
CAGGDYEQYF TGTGCCGGCGGGGACTACGAGCAGTACTTC TRBV30 NA TRBJ2-7 few
CASTTQGGRPQHF TGTGCCAGCACGACCCAGGGAGGGAGGCCCCAGCATTTT TRBV2 NA TRBJ1-5 many
CAWSPGFLYEQYF TGTGCCTGGAGCCCAGGGTTCCTCTACGAGCAGTACTTC TRBV30 NA TRBJ2-7 NA
CASSRDFSTDTQYF TGTGCCAGCAGCCGGGACTTCAGTACAGATACGCAGTATTTT TRBV7-2 NA TRBJ2-3 NA
CATSRDGLAGYTDTQYF TGTGCCACCAGCAGAGATGGACTAGCGGGATACACAGATACGCAGTATTTT TRBV15 TRBD2 TRBJ2-3 many
CSATKSSYNEQFF TGCAGTGCTACCAAGAGCTCCTACAATGAGCAGTTCTTC TRBV20-1 NA TRBJ2-1 few
CSARDDRGRLAGGSYNEQFF TGCAGTGCTAGAGATGACAGGGGAAGACTAGCGGGCGGCTCCTACAATGAGCAGTTCTTC TRBV20-1 TRBD2 TRBJ2-1 NA
CASSSLFEQYF TGTGCCAGCAGTTCCCTTTTCGAGCAGTACTTC TRBV28 NA TRBJ2-7 many
CASSPTSGAGTQYF TGTGCCAGCAGCCCGACCTCGGGGGCGGGGACCCAGTACTTC TRBV7-9 NA TRBJ2-5 NA
CASSYDRGVDNEQFF TGTGCCAGCAGTTACGACAGGGGAGTTGACAATGAGCAGTTCTTC TRBV7-9 TRBD1 TRBJ2-1 many
CASKGQEPGQFF TGTGCCAGCAAGGGACAGGAGCCTGGGCAGTTCTTC TRBV9 TRBD1 TRBJ2-1 few
CASSSSLIEAFF TGTGCCAGCAGTTCATCCTTGATTGAAGCTTTCTTT TRBV7-9 NA TRBJ1-1 many
CASSYSMQGGFEAFF TGTGCCAGCAGTTACTCGATGCAGGGGGGTTTTGAAGCTTTCTTT TRBV6-5 TRBD1 TRBJ1-1 NA